The source of this TCR beta chain is a study of blood T cell repertoires in COVID-19. Study at large: Some COVID-19 samples were acute and others convalescent; all came from the United States, Italy and Spain. Nucleic acid was either cDNA or gDNA, and it came from T cells, B-cell-depleted T cells, or PBMCs.

Original analysis: Estimation of nucleated cell counts was performed using reference gene primer amplification. The assay was immunoSEQ multiplex PCR, and TCRdb's table has in-frame clones only and misses some. D and trimming were read from the DNA, whereas the V and J calls and clone size are those reported in that table. The sample consists of over 65,000 clones, approximately 90% of them appearing once. The CDR3 has 14 residues. CDR1 LNHDA and CDR2 SQIVND come from the germline V gene (reference sequence). V dropped 6 bases and J dropped 7; count of bases not matched to a gene: 5. The sample comprised peripheral blood. The sequence came from a man aged 45 to 65 with active COVID-19. The chain couples TRBV19 to TRBJ1-6, with TRBD1 matching over 8 bases. CDR3 sequence: CASSRQGMNSPLHF. The CDR3, as DNA: TGTGCCAGTAGCCGACAGGGGATGAATTCACCCCTCCACTTT.